The TCR beta chain described here comes from a study of TIL therapy for anti-PD-1-resistant metastatic lung cancer. Study-wide background: Tumors carried a median roughly 1.5 non-synonymous mutations per megabase.

Regarding time point: pre-treatment sample, taken before nivolumab and TIL therapy. This was the immunoSEQ v3 assay. Assay: immunoSEQ multiplex PCR; the TCRdb copy retains only in-frame clones and omits some. There are around 55,000 clones in the sample; over 75% occur only once, and about 2.7% lies in the top ten. There are 14 residues in the CDR3. Deletions cut 5 bases from V and 7 bases from J, with 18 bases between. Germline CDR1 reads MNHNY; CDR2 reads SVGAGI (reference sequence). The chain couples TRBV6-6 to TRBJ2-7; either TRBD1 or TRBD2 may supply D (6 bases each). The sequence was obtained from a person between 25 and 80 years old with non-small cell lung cancer. This material consisted of blood, taken at baseline. CDR3 sequence (DNA): TGTGCCAGCAGTCCTGACGGGGGCCAGGGGGAGCAGTACTTC. It yields the protein CASSPDGGQGEQYF.